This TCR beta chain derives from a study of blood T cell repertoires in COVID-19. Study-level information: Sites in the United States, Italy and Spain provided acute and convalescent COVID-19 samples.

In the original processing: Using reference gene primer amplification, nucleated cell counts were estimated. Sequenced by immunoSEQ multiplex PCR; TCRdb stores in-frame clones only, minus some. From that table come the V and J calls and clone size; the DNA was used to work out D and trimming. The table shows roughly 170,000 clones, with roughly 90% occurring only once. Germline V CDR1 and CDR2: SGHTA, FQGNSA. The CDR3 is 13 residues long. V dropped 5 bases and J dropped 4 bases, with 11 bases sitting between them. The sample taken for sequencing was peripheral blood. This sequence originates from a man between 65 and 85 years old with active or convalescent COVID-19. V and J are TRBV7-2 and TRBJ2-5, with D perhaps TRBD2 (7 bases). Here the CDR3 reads CASSLGGRETQYF. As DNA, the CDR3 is TGTGCCAGCAGCCTGGGGGGGCGAGAGACCCAGTACTTC.